The 24 T cell receptor beta chains in this list originate from one sample, sequenced in a study of memory CD4+ T cells and cytomegalovirus serostatus. The sort gate was single viable CD3+CD4+CD8-CD45RO+ cells for memory CD4+ T cells. Produced via immunoSEQ multiplex PCR; TCRdb's table is partial and in-frame only. Altogether more than 55,000 clones are present, around four fifths being singletons, with the ten largest covering 0.88%. Sequenced: memory CD4+ T cells from blood. The receptors here all came from an adult in good health and CMV-seronegative.

V is TRBV7-8 and J is TRBJ1-5; D unclear. The CDR3 totals 15 residues. Germline CDR1 reads SGHVS; CDR2 reads FQNEAQ. Trimming removed 5 bases from V and 9 bases from J, with 20 bases in between. CDR3 region: CASSREGRSWGPQHF. CDR3 coding DNA: TGTGCCAGCAGCAGAGAGGGCAGGAGCTGGGGGCCCCAGCATTTT.

The chain carries TRBV30 and TRBJ2-7; D could derive from TRBD1 or TRBD2 (5 bases each). Trimming pared 6 bases from V and 2 bases from J, leaving 17 bases between. Per the germline V gene, CDR1 is GTSNPN and CDR2 is SVGIG (reference sequence). The CDR3 is 14 amino acids. This chain's CDR3 is CACQPGTVTYEQYF. CDR3 sequence (DNA): TGTGCCTGCCAACCCGGGACGGTCACCTACGAGCAGTACTTC.

V gene TRBV5-1 combines with J gene TRBJ2-7, with D possibly matching TRBD1 (6 bases). The CDR3 extends over 15 amino acids. Trimming removed 0 bases from V and 3 bases from J, with 13 bases in between. CDR1 is SGHRS and CDR2 is YFSETQ in the germline V gene. Here the CDR3 reads CASSLEQGKNYEQYF. The DNA of the CDR3 is TGCGCCAGCAGCTTGGAACAGGGTAAAAACTACGAGCAGTACTTC.

A few counts support this clone. The chain uses TRBV28 and TRBJ2-7; D possibly corresponds to TRBD1 (6 bases). Looked up from germline, CDR1 is MDHEN and CDR2 is SYDVKM. Trimming shortened V by 3 bases and J by 2 bases, and 14 bases separated the two germline ends. The CDR3 is made up of 15 amino acids. The DNA of the CDR3 is TGTGCCAGCAGTTTTCCCGGGACAATAGCCTACGAGCAGTACTTC. The encoded protein is CASSFPGTIAYEQYF.

The chain employs TRBV4-1 and TRBJ2-6; tentative D call: TRBD1 (5 bases). From germline, CDR1 is MGHRA and CDR2 YSYEKL. Trimming pared 1 base from V and 4 bases from J, leaving 20 bases between. The CDR3 totals 19 residues. The CDR3 spells CASSQGLYPPRAGANVLTF. The CDR3 DNA reads TGCGCCAGCAGCCAAGGCCTCTACCCCCCCAGGGCGGGGGCCAACGTCCTGACTTTC.

The V gene is TRBV30, the J gene TRBJ2-5, with 7 bases lining up with TRBD2. CDR1 GTSNPN and CDR2 SVGIG come from the germline V gene (reference sequence). CDR3 size: 16 residues. J gave up 0 bases and V 2 bases, and 9 bases lay outside the gene matches. The CDR3 DNA reads TGTGCCTGGAGTTTATTGCGGGGGAAAAACCAAGAGACCCAGTACTTC. Translating it yields CAWSLLRGKNQETQYF.

CDR3 in DNA: TGTGCCAGCAGTTCCCGGAACTATGGCTACACCTTC. Translating it yields CASSSRNYGYTF. The rearrangement joins TRBV28 to TRBJ1-2; D not certain. This CDR3 contains 12 residues. Germline V gene data show CDR1 as MDHEN and CDR2 as SYDVKM. Trimming pared 4 bases from V and 2 bases from J, leaving 5 bases between.

The chain carries TRBV12-5 and TRBJ1-2, with 7 positions matching TRBD1. Germline V CDR1 and CDR2: LGHNT, FRNRAP. The CDR3 is 14 amino acids. After removal of 0 bases from V and 4 bases from J, the junction contained 2 bases not matched to a gene. CDR3 nucleotides: TGTGCTAGTGGTTTGGTCCCAGGGGGCTATGGCTACACCTTC. Its protein is CASGLVPGGYGYTF. Filled out from reference TRBV12-5 and TRBJ1-2, the complete variable domain reads DARVTQTPRHKVTEMGQEVTMRCQPILGHNTVFWYRQTMMQGLELLAYFRNRAPLDDSGMPKDRFSAEMPDATLATLKIQPSEPRDSAVYFCASGLVPGGYGYTFGSGTRLTVV.

The genes are TRBV6-5 and TRBJ2-7, with D hard to call. V was clipped by 8 bases and J by 0 bases, with 14 bases between them. Germline-derived CDR1 and CDR2 are MNHEY and SVGAGI. This CDR3 has 14 amino acids. The CDR3 loop is CASSNGQSSYEQYF. In nucleotides, the CDR3 is TGTGCCAGCTCCAACGGGCAATCCTCCTACGAGCAGTACTTC.

This clone was observed a few times. The V gene is TRBV19, the J gene TRBJ1-2; D is possibly TRBD1 (5 bases). Looked up from germline, CDR1 is LNHDA and CDR2 is SQIVND (reference sequence). This CDR3 region has 13 residues. The V gene lost 6 bases and the J gene lost 3 bases, with 11 bases spanning the gap. CDR3 in DNA: TGTGCCAGTAGGGAACAGGTCTACTATGGCTACACCTTC. It translates to CASREQVYYGYTF.

This clone was seen a few times. V gene TRBV19 combines with J gene TRBJ1-2, with 8 nucleotides matching TRBD1. Losses at the gene ends were 7 bases for V and 1 base for J; bases not matched to a gene: 5. The CDR3 runs to 14 residues. Germline loops: CDR1 LNHDA, CDR2 SQIVND (reference sequence). DNA for the CDR3: TGTGCCAGTAATGGACAGGGCGGTAACTATGGCTACACCTTC. Amino acid sequence: CASNGQGGNYGYTF.

The rearrangement joins TRBV28 to TRBJ1-5; D gene ambiguous. CDR1 and CDR2 from the germline V gene are MDHEN and SYDVKM. Trimming shortened V by 3 bases and J by 2 bases, and 11 bases separated the two germline ends. The CDR3 contains 15 residues. The DNA for the CDR3 is TGTGCCAGCAGTTTGGGGTCGTTCGGCAATCAGCCCCAGCATTTT. Its translation is CASSLGSFGNQPQHF.

For the CDR3, the DNA is TGCGCCAGCAGAAGGACAGGGGGTTACACTGAAGCTTTCTTT. It encodes CASRRTGGYTEAFF. V usage is TRBV5-1 and J usage is TRBJ1-1; 10 bases are a match to TRBD1. The CDR3 extends over 14 amino acids. With V trimmed by 5 bases and J by 3 bases, 4 bases remained unmatched. CDR1 and CDR2 (germline): SGHRS, YFSETQ.

The CDR3 nucleotides are TGTGCCAGCAGCTTTATGGGGAGCACTGAAGCTTTCTTT. This encodes CASSFMGSTEAFF. V and J are TRBV7-3 and TRBJ1-1; D ambiguous. Trimming removed 3 bases at V and 4 bases at J, with 9 bases between. This CDR3 has 13 amino acids. Germline V CDR1 and CDR2: SGHTA, FQGTGA. The full variable domain, rest sourced from reference TRBV7-3 and TRBJ1-1, is GAGVSQTPSNKVTEKGKYVELRCDPISGHTALYWYRQSLGQGPEFLIYFQGTGAADDSGLPNDRFFAVRPEGSVSTLKIQRTERGDSAVYLCASSFMGSTEAFFGQGTRLTVV.

The rearrangement joins TRBV28 to TRBJ2-7, with D possibly matching TRBD1 (6 bases). This CDR3 region has 17 residues. Germline CDR1 MDHEN, CDR2 SYDVKM. The V end lost 3 bases, the J end lost 2 bases, and 20 bases lay between the germline ends. CDR3 loop: CASSFGTRQGSPYEQYF. In nucleotides, the CDR3 is TGTGCCAGCAGTTTTGGGACCCGGCAGGGGAGTCCCTACGAGCAGTACTTC.

The chain recombines TRBV28 with TRBJ1-5; 10 positions agree with TRBD1. This CDR3 has 16 residues. CDR1 is MDHEN and CDR2 is SYDVKM in the germline V gene. V was clipped by 4 bases and J by 1 base; unmatched bases: 4. CDR3 bases: TGTGCCAGCAGTTCCCCGGACAGGGGGAGCAATCAGCCCCAGCATTTT. Translated, it gives CASSSPDRGSNQPQHF. Complete variable domain (other parts from reference TRBV28 and TRBJ1-5): DVKVTQSSRYLVKRTGEKVFLECVQDMDHENMFWYRQDPGLGLRLIYFSYDVKMKEKGDIPEGYSVSREKKERFSLILESASTNQTSMYLCASSSPDRGSNQPQHFGDGTRLSIL.

This chain uses TRBV10-1 with TRBJ1-2; possible D gene TRBD1, 5 bases. CDR1 is WNHNN and CDR2 is SYGVQD in the germline V gene (reference sequence). Trimming stripped 1 base from V and 7 bases from J, with 16 bases between. The CDR3 sequence is 15 residues long. The CDR3 spells CASSEFAGPRSGYTF. The CDR3, as DNA: TGCGCCAGCAGTGAGTTCGCAGGGCCTAGGAGTGGCTACACCTTC.

This clone has a single count. V usage is TRBV19 and J usage is TRBJ2-2; the D gene is possibly TRBD1 (5 bases). V lost 1 base to trimming and J lost 4 bases, with 10 bases between them. The CDR3 totals 15 residues. Germline V CDR1 and CDR2: LNHDA, SQIVND (reference sequence). CDR3 DNA: TGTGCCAGTAGTATAGGCGCCAGGGCCACCGGGGAGCTGTTTTTT. This encodes CASSIGARATGELFF. Combining the CDR3 with reference TRBV19 and TRBJ2-2 gives the whole variable domain DGGITQSPKYLFRKEGQNVTLSCEQNLNHDAMYWYRQDPGQGLRLIYYSQIVNDFQKGDIAEGYSVSREKKESFPLTVTSAQKNPTAFYLCASSIGARATGELFFGEGSRLTVL.

As for this clone: Additional DNA sequences in this sample encode the identical CDR3. The rearrangement joins TRBV6-1 to TRBJ1-5; D not certain. The CDR3 consists of 13 residues. From germline, CDR1 is MNHNS and CDR2 SASEGT. V lost 0 bases, J lost 4 bases, and 4 bases lay in between. The CDR3 DNA reads as TGTGCCAGCAGTGAAGCGGAAAATCAGCCCCAGCATTTT. Its protein is CASSEAENQPQHF.

The rearrangement uses TRBV27 and TRBJ2-1; 8 bases agree with TRBD2. Germline CDR1 and CDR2: MNHEY and SMNVEV (reference sequence). The CDR3 runs to 15 residues. V lost 5 bases to trimming and J lost 5 bases; unmatched junction nucleotides: 8. The CDR3 loop is CASSALAGGHNEQFF. CDR3 sequence (DNA): TGTGCCAGCAGTGCCCTGGCGGGAGGCCACAATGAGCAGTTCTTC.

The chain uses TRBV18 and TRBJ1-2; possibly TRBD1 for D (6 bases). Trimming shortened V by 3 bases and J by 5 bases, and 10 bases separated the two germline ends. There are 13 residues in the CDR3. CDR1 KGHSH and CDR2 LQKENI come from the germline V gene. CDR3 nucleotide sequence: TGTGCCAGCTCACCCGGAAGGGGGTATGGCTACACCTTC. Encoded protein: CASSPGRGYGYTF.

The chain carries TRBV6-1 and TRBJ1-2, with a weak D call TRBD1 (5 bases). V lost 2 bases and J 8 bases, leaving 12 bases between the germline ends. The CDR3 length is 13 residues. Germline CDR1 and CDR2: MNHNS and SASEGT. The CDR3 DNA sequence: TGTGCCAGCAGTGAAACAGGAGCCTCGGGCTACACCTTC. Residues: CASSETGASGYTF.

The V call is TRBV5-1, the J call TRBJ2-1; D is unclear. CDR1 is SGHRS, CDR2 YFSETQ, per germline. The CDR3 extends over 14 amino acids. V dropped 2 bases and J dropped 9 bases, with 15 bases sitting between them. The CDR3 loop is CASSLNMGKGEQFF. The CDR3 region has the DNA TGCGCCAGCAGCTTAAATATGGGTAAGGGTGAGCAGTTCTTC.

The chain combines TRBV2 with TRBJ2-2, with D unresolved. Trimming removed 4 bases at V and 11 bases at J, with 8 bases between. CDR3 size: 11 residues. Germline CDR1 is SNHLY and CDR2 is FYNNEI. The CDR3 nucleotides read TGTGCCAGCAGTGGCCAATCCGAGCTGTTTTTT. Translating gives CASSGQSELFF.